This T cell receptor beta chain was recorded in a study of blood T cell repertoires in COVID-19. Study as a whole: Sources were T cells, B-cell-depleted T cells, or PBMCs; the material itself was cDNA or gDNA.

Libraries were prepared by immunoSEQ multiplex PCR; TCRdb keeps only in-frame clonotypes and omits some of them. In the table there are about 310,000 clones, over 75% of which are singletons. Individuals aged about 18 to 100 years were recruited from fewer than 25 US areas. Clinical history as reported by participants underpinned cohort assignment. Cohort 3 recovery required two negative PCRs, clearance, or symptom resolution. The clonotype comes from a woman between 35 and 50 years old who had recovered from COVID-19. The specimen was PBMCs or T cells enriched from blood (not recorded which).

CDR3 coding DNA: TGTGCCAGCAGCACGACAGGCGTTGGCTACACCTTC. Encoded protein: CASSTTGVGYTF. The chain combines TRBV11-3 with TRBJ1-2, with a possible D match to TRBD1 (6 bases). Germline lookup yields CDR1 SGHNT and CDR2 YENEEA. The CDR3 spans 12 residues. Trimming took 5 bases from V and 7 from J, leaving 11 bases between them.